These 10 T cell receptor beta chains share one sample of origin, sequenced in a study of beta chain features in type 1 diabetes. Overall study results and limits: In every one of the four CD4+ subsets, TCRB CDR3s were moderately but significantly shorter in Type 1 diabetes patients.

Reverse transcribing all isolated RNA meant expressed TCRB transcripts were sequenced. Profiled with immunoSEQ multiplex PCR; TCRdb holds only in-frame clones, not every one. The repertoire holds about 660,000 clones, with about an eighth as singletons. Which antigens these TCRs recognize remains unknown. Sequencing was performed on naive CD4+ T cells from blood. The receptors here all came from a man aged 18-30 years with type 1 diabetes.

The chain links TRBV25-1 to TRBJ2-7; possibly TRBD1 or TRBD2 for D (5 bases each). Germline CDR1 and CDR2: MGHDK and SYGVNS. The CDR3 is 13 amino acids. The V and J ends lost 4 bases and 7 bases respectively, with 14 bases between them. CDR3 nucleotide sequence: TGTGCCAGCAGTGTGGGACCCCTCGGAGAGCAGTACTTC. Residues: CASSVGPLGEQYF.

This clone was seen a handful of times. This chain uses TRBV9 with TRBJ2-3; no firm D call. This CDR3 comprises 15 residues. Germline CDR1 SGDLS, CDR2 YYNGEE. The V gene lost 3 bases and the J gene lost 6 bases, with 17 bases spanning the gap. CDR3 sequence reads: CASSERGAGRDTQYF. In nucleotides, the CDR3 is TGTGCCAGCAGCGAGCGCGGTGCAGGCCGGGATACGCAGTATTTT.

The chain couples TRBV13 to TRBJ1-5; D not resolved. V was shortened by 5 bases and J by 2 bases, with 7 bases between the two germline ends. The CDR3 length is 13 residues. Looked up from germline, CDR1 is PRHDT and CDR2 is FYEKMQ (reference sequence). The CDR3 bases are TGTGCCAGCAGCCCAGCGGGCAATCAGCCCCAGCATTTT. Amino acids: CASSPAGNQPQHF.

This chain connects TRBV29-1 to TRBJ2-2; 13 bases align to TRBD2. Germline CDR1 and CDR2: SQVTM and ANQGSEA. V lost 5 bases to trimming and J lost 4 bases; unmatched junction nucleotides: 10. The CDR3 extends over 17 amino acids. The CDR3 coding sequence is TGCAGCGTTCTTACGCGGACTAGCGGGAGTGGCACCGGGGAGCTGTTTTTT. Protein sequence: CSVLTRTSGSGTGELFF.

The J gene is TRBJ1-1, the V gene TRBV4-3, with D perhaps matching TRBD1 (6 bases). Germline V gene sequence: CDR1 LGHNA, CDR2 YSLEER. The CDR3 spans 16 residues. Trimming left V 4 bases short and J 0 bases short, with 15 bases between. The CDR3 spells CASSPLQGSLNTEAFF. As DNA, the CDR3 is TGCGCCAGCAGCCCACTCCAGGGGAGTCTGAACACTGAAGCTTTCTTT.

This clone was observed a few times. V usage is TRBV30 and J usage is TRBJ2-2, with D possibly being TRBD2 (5 bases). V lost 3 bases, J lost 2 bases, and 10 bases lay in between. The CDR3 consists of 14 residues. Germline V CDR1 and CDR2: GTSNPN, SVGIG (reference sequence). DNA for the CDR3: TGTGCCTGGAGGTGGGGAGCTAACACCGGGGAGCTGTTTTTT. Translating gives CAWRWGANTGELFF.

V usage is TRBV18 and J usage is TRBJ2-7; TRBD2 agrees at 12 bases. Trimming took 1 base from V and 6 from J; bases not matched to a gene: 7. Germline CDR1 is KGHSH and CDR2 is LQKENI. This CDR3 is built from 16 residues. The CDR3 protein is CASSPRLLAGGLEQYF. The CDR3 nucleotides are TGTGCCAGCTCACCACGGTTACTAGCGGGAGGACTCGAGCAGTACTTC.

A few counts support this clone. The chain employs TRBV30 and TRBJ2-7; 7 nucleotides line up with TRBD2. Germline CDR1 and CDR2: GTSNPN and SVGIG (reference sequence). Unmatched junction bases numbered 7, after V lost 2 bases and J lost 0 bases. The CDR3 length is 15 residues. The CDR3 loop reads CAWSRGGSVSYEQYF. CDR3 DNA sequence: TGTGCCTGGAGTCGTGGCGGGAGTGTCTCCTACGAGCAGTACTTC.

There are a few counts of this clone. The rearrangement links TRBV30 to TRBJ1-3; D perhaps matches TRBD1 (6 bases). V lost 1 base and J 8 bases, leaving 15 bases between the germline ends. The CDR3 consists of 14 residues. Germline V CDR1 and CDR2: GTSNPN, SVGIG (reference sequence). For the CDR3, the DNA is TGTGCCTGGAGTGGGAAACAGGGCTTTTACACCATATATTTT. It is translated as CAWSGKQGFYTIYF.

This clone showed up just a few times. The chain combines TRBV6-5 with TRBJ2-1, with 10 bases matching TRBD1. This CDR3 contains 15 residues. Germline V gene lookup returns CDR1 MNHEY and CDR2 SVGAGI. Trimming at V came to 0 bases and at J to 8 bases, leaving 4 bases not matched to a gene. This chain's CDR3 is CASSYSGTGAHEQFF. The CDR3 nucleotides read TGTGCCAGCAGTTACTCCGGGACAGGGGCCCATGAGCAGTTCTTC.